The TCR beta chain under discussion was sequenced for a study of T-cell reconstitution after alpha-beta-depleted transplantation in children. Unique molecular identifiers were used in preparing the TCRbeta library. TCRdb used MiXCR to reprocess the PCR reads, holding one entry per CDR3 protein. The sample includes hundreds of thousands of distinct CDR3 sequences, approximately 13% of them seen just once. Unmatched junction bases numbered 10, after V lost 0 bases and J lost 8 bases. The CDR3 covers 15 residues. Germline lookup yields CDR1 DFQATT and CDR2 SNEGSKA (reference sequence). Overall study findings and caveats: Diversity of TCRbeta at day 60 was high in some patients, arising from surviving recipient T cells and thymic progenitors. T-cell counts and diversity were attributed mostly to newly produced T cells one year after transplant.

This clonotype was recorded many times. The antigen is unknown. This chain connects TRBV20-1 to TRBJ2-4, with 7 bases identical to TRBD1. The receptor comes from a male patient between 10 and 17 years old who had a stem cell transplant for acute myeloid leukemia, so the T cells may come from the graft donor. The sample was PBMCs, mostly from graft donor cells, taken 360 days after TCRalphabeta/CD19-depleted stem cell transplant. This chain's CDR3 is CSARDWRQGSYIQYF. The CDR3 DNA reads TGCAGTGCTAGAGATTGGCGACAGGGTAGTTACATTCAGTACTTC.